The present entry profiles one TCR beta chain with its context. Its antigen is unidentified. These data come from a study of CD8 T cells in ankylosing spondylitis. Quantitative 5'-RACE with molecular barcodes was used to make the TCR beta libraries. TCRdb passed the 5' RACE reads through MiXCR, listing each CDR3 protein once. The data contain 270,000 or so distinct CDR3 sequences, 18% of them seen just once; the ten biggest clones take up around 33%. Whole-study findings and limits: Disease-linked clones, CD8+, were relatively rare in peripheral blood. A motif of 8 or 9 highly homologous TCR beta variants was seen as apparently characteristic of ankylosing spondylitis blood. Disease-linked clones reportedly showed significant enrichment in matched ankylosing spondylitis synovial fluid.

The sequenced material came from blood, either unsorted or a sorted T cell fraction (not recorded which). The clonotype comes from a male donor with ankylosing spondylitis or in good health (not recorded which).

CDR3 in amino acids: CASSLLGASGSPTDTQYF. As DNA, the CDR3 is TGTGCCAGCAGCCTCCTGGGGGCTAGCGGGAGCCCCACAGATACGCAGTATTTT. This chain joins TRBV7-6 and TRBJ2-3; the match to TRBD2 covers 10 bases. The CDR3 is made up of 18 amino acids. Germline lookup yields CDR1 SGHVS and CDR2 FNYEAQ. J was trimmed by 2 bases and V by 5 bases; bases with no gene match: 13.